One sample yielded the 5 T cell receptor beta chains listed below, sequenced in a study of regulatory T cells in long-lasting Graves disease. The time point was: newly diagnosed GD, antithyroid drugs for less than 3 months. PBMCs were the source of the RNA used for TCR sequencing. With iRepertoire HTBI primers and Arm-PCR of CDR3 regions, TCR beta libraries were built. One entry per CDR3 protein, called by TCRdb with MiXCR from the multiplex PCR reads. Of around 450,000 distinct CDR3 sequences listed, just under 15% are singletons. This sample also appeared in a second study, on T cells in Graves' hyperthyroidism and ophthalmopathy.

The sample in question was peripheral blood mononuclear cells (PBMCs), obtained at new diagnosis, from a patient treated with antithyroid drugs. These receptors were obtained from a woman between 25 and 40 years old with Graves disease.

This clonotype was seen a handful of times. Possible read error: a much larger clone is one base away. DNA for the CDR3: TGCAGTGCCGAGGGGACAGCTAGCACAGATACGCAGTATTTT. Translated, it gives CSAEGTASTDTQYF. J is TRBJ2-3 and V is TRBV20-1, with 7 positions matching TRBD1. Germline CDR1 reads DFQATT; CDR2 reads SNEGSKA (reference sequence). The length of the CDR3 is 14 residues. The V gene end was trimmed by 6 bases and the J gene end by 0 bases; junction bases not matched to a gene: 6.

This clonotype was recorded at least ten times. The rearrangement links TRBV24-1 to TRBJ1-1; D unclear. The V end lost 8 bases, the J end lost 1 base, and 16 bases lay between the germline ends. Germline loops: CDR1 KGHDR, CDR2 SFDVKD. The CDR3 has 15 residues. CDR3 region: CATKRPDTQNTEAFF. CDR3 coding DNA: TGTGCCACCAAAAGGCCCGACACTCAGAACACTGAAGCTTTCTTT.

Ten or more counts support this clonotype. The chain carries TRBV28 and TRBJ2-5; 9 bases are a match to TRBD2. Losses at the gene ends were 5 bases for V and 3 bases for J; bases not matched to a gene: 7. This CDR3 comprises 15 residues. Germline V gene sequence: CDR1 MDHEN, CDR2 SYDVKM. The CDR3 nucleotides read TGTGCCAGCAGTCCCTGGGTAGCGGGAGAAGAGACCCAGTACTTC. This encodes CASSPWVAGEETQYF.

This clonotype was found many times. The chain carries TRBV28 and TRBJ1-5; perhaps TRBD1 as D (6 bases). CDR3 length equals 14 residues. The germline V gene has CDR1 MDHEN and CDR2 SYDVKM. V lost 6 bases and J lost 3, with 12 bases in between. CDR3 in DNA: TGTGCCAGCAGGTCGGACAGCTTCAATCAGCCCCAGCATTTT. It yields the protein CASRSDSFNQPQHF.

CDR3 residues: CASSLTIGGGQKSYEQYF. The CDR3 bases are TGTGCCAGCAGCTTAACGATTGGGGGCGGACAAAAATCCTACGAGCAGTACTTC. The genes are TRBV7-3 and TRBJ2-7; perhaps TRBD1 as D (6 bases). CDR1 and CDR2 from the germline V gene are SGHTA and FQGTGA. The CDR3 has 18 residues. V lost 0 bases and J 1 base, leaving 19 bases between the germline ends. The full variable domain, with the rest looked up from reference TRBV7-3 and TRBJ2-7, is GAGVSQTPSNKVTEKGKYVELRCDPISGHTALYWYRQSLGQGPEFLIYFQGTGAADDSGLPNDRFFAVRPEGSVSTLKIQRTERGDSAVYLCASSLTIGGGQKSYEQYFGPGTRLTVT.